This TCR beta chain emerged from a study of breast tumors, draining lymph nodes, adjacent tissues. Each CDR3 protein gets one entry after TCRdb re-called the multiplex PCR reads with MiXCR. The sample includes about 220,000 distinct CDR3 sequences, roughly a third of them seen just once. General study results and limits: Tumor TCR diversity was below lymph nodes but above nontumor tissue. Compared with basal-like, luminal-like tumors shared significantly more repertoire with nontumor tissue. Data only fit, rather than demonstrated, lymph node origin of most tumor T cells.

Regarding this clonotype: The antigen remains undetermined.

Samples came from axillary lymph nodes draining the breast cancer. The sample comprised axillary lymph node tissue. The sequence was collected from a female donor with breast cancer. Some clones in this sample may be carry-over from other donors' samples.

CDR3 DNA sequence: TGTGCCAGCACCTGGGGACTAGGGGGTTCAGATACGCAGTATTTT. Translating gives CASTWGLGGSDTQYF. The genes are TRBV6-1 and TRBJ2-3, with 8 bases fitting TRBD2. Germline V CDR1 and CDR2: MNHNS, SASEGT. Trimming at V came to 7 bases and at J to 4 bases, leaving 10 bases not matched to a gene. The CDR3 runs 15 residues.